The source of this T cell receptor (beta chain) is a study of T cell responses to AZD1222 COVID-19 vaccine. Turning to the study itself: Second doses were pooled across both intervals (about 4 or about 12 weeks).

Study findings and constraints: Vaccination with two AZD1222 doses was followed by a rise in Spike-specific TCR breadth and depth.

Method: immunoSEQ multiplex PCR; TCRdb's copy keeps in-frame clones and lacks some. The table includes some 140,000 clones, 70% to 90% detected once. Germline assignment: CDR1 MNHEY and CDR2 SMNVEV (reference sequence). Trimming cost V 9 bases and J 6 bases; bases outside gene matches: 3. The CDR3 runs 14 residues. Comment on this clone: Its antigen is still unknown.

V and J are TRBV27 and TRBJ2-1; 15 bases map to TRBD2. The sample consisted of peripheral blood, taken on day 0 of AZD1222 vaccination. This sequence originates from an adult in good health. The CDR3 here is CASRTSGRANEQFF. The CDR3, as DNA: TGTGCCAGTAGGACTAGCGGGAGGGCCAATGAGCAGTTCTTC.